These 16 T cell receptor beta chains were all obtained from the same sample, sequenced in a study of monozygotic twins with cystic fibrosis. Clones were sequenced by immunoSEQ multiplex PCR, and TCRdb holds only the in-frame ones, with some missing. The sample has about 26,000 clones; 90% are singletons. The source material was blood. The receptors originated from a girl aged 2-10 years with cystic fibrosis.

This chain uses TRBV6-5 with TRBJ2-7; D not resolved. The germline V gene encodes CDR1 MNHEY and CDR2 SVGAGI. This CDR3 spans 11 amino acids. The V end lost 5 bases, the J end lost 2 bases, and 4 bases lay between the germline ends. In DNA, the CDR3 is TGTGCCAGCAGTCCCCCCTACGAGCAGTACTTC. It yields the protein CASSPPYEQYF.

The V and J genes are TRBV5-1 and TRBJ1-2, with D possibly being TRBD1 (5 bases). CDR1 is SGHRS and CDR2 is YFSETQ in the germline V gene. The CDR3 consists of 14 residues. Trimming pared 0 bases from V and 3 bases from J, leaving 9 bases between. The CDR3 region is CASSLVGGDYGYTF. The CDR3, as DNA: TGCGCCAGCAGCTTGGTAGGAGGGGACTATGGCTACACCTTC.

This chain joins TRBV11-2 and TRBJ2-3; D possibly corresponds to TRBD1 (6 bases). The length of the CDR3 is 15 residues. The germline V and J ends were trimmed by 5 bases and 4 bases, with 16 bases remaining between them. From germline, CDR1 is SGHAT and CDR2 FQNNGV. The CDR3 DNA follows: TGTGCCAGCAGCACCTCACAACAGGGTCCAGATACGCAGTATTTT. It yields the protein CASSTSQQGPDTQYF.

V is TRBV7-2 and J is TRBJ2-5, with TRBD2 identical over 10 bases. The CDR3 length is 15 residues. With V trimmed by 1 base and J by 6 bases, 5 bases remained unmatched. Per the germline V gene, CDR1 is SGHTA and CDR2 is FQGNSA. CDR3: CASSLEGLASKTQYF. In DNA, the CDR3 is TGTGCCAGCAGCTTAGAGGGACTAGCGTCGAAGACCCAGTACTTC.

V and J are TRBV30 and TRBJ2-7, with a tentative D call TRBD1 (6 bases). The V gene's germline CDR1 is GTSNPN and CDR2 SVGIG (reference sequence). The CDR3 covers 13 residues. Trimming shortened V by 0 bases and J by 3 bases, and 9 bases separated the two germline ends. In nucleotides, the CDR3 is TGTGCCTGGAGTGTTATAGGGGGCTACGAGCAGTACTTC. It codes for CAWSVIGGYEQYF.

The chain carries TRBV7-9 and TRBJ1-1; D is unresolved. This CDR3 is built from 13 residues. The V gene's germline CDR1 is SEHNR and CDR2 FQNEAQ (reference sequence). Deletions cut 5 bases from V and 10 bases from J, with 17 bases between. The CDR3 loop reads CASSPLDGLGAFF. The CDR3 DNA follows: TGTGCCAGCAGCCCGTTGGACGGCCTTGGAGCTTTCTTT.

V gene TRBV7-2 combines with J gene TRBJ1-2; D is ambiguous. Germline loops: CDR1 SGHTA, CDR2 FQGNSA. Trimming shortened V by 8 bases and J by 8 bases, and 21 bases separated the two germline ends. The CDR3 contains 14 residues. As DNA, the CDR3 is TGTGCCAGCTCGGCCGGCGGAAGTCCGGGGGGCTACACCTTC. It is translated as CASSAGGSPGGYTF. Based on the CDR3 plus reference TRBV7-2 and TRBJ1-2, the full variable domain is GAGVSQSPSNKVTEKGKDVELRCDPISGHTALYWYRQSLGQGLEFLIYFQGNSAPDKSGLPSDRFSAERTGGSVSTLTIQRTQQEDSAVYLCASSAGGSPGGYTFGSGTRLTVV.

The chain is built from TRBV11-3 and TRBJ2-7, with D perhaps TRBD1 (5 bases). Germline-derived CDR1 and CDR2 are SGHNT and YENEEA. The CDR3 length is 14 residues. V lost 3 bases, J lost 3 bases, and 12 bases lay in between. In nucleotides, the CDR3 is TGTGCCAGCAGCTTCGGCAGGGCCGGCTACGAGCAGTACTTC. This translates into CASSFGRAGYEQYF.

This clone appeared a single time. The chain is built from TRBV19 and TRBJ1-2; no clear D gene. The CDR3 contains 14 residues. V gave up 6 bases and J gave up 4 bases, with 15 bases separating them. Germline V gene data show CDR1 as LNHDA and CDR2 as SQIVND (reference sequence). CDR3 DNA: TGTGCCAGTAGCCCCCAGGCAGGAGGCTATGGCTACACCTTC. Amino acids: CASSPQAGGYGYTF.

The V call is TRBV5-1, the J call TRBJ1-1; D gene ambiguous. This CDR3 contains 15 residues. CDR1 SGHRS and CDR2 YFSETQ come from the germline V gene. V dropped 4 bases and J dropped 0 bases, with 13 bases sitting between them. As DNA, the CDR3 is TGCGCCAGCAGCCCGGACCGGACGGTGAACACTGAAGCTTTCTTT. As protein: CASSPDRTVNTEAFF.

The chain recombines TRBV7-2 with TRBJ2-5, with a possible D match to TRBD2 (6 bases). Germline V CDR1 and CDR2: SGHTA, FQGNSA. V was clipped by 0 bases and J by 9 bases, with 23 bases between them. CDR3 length: 17 amino acids. DNA for the CDR3: TGTGCCAGCAGCTTAGCGTCATCGGGTGCCGCGGGGATGCCCCAGTACTTC. This gives the protein CASSLASSGAAGMPQYF.

The chain is built from TRBV14 and TRBJ2-6; weak D call: TRBD1 (6 bases). Germline-derived CDR1 and CDR2 are SGHDN and FVKESK. There are 15 residues in the CDR3. The V end was cut by 7 bases, the J end by 0 bases, with 10 bases between. CDR3 nucleotide sequence: TGTGCCAGCAAATGGGGGCGCTCTGGGGCCAACGTCCTGACTTTC. Translating gives CASKWGRSGANVLTF.

The chain employs TRBV9 and TRBJ2-3; D is unresolved. This CDR3 is built from 14 residues. The germline CDR1 and CDR2 sequences are SGDLS and YYNGEE. Trimming pared 3 bases from V and 0 bases from J, leaving 8 bases between. In DNA form, the CDR3 reads TGTGCCAGCAGCGCTCATCTTAGCACAGATACGCAGTATTTT. Translation: CASSAHLSTDTQYF.

This chain connects TRBV4-1 to TRBJ2-7; TRBD1 might be the D (6 bases). This CDR3 spans 14 amino acids. Trimming pared 4 bases from V and 2 bases from J, leaving 12 bases between. Germline assignment: CDR1 MGHRA and CDR2 YSYEKL. The DNA for the CDR3 is TGCGCCAGCAGCCCGATGACAGGCCCCTACGAGCAGTACTTC. Translating gives CASSPMTGPYEQYF.

This clone was found once. The V call is TRBV6-5, the J call TRBJ1-5, with D uncertain. Germline lookup yields CDR1 MNHEY and CDR2 SVGAGI. V gave up 0 bases and J gave up 1 base, with 7 bases separating them. The length of the CDR3 is 15 residues. In DNA, the CDR3 is TGTGCCAGCAGTTACTCTCTTGCAAGCAATCAGCCCCAGCATTTT. Protein product: CASSYSLASNQPQHF.

The chain carries TRBV6-1 and TRBJ1-4; D is unclear. The CDR3 totals 13 residues. Trimming removed 1 base at V and 7 bases at J, with 7 bases between. Germline-derived CDR1 and CDR2 are MNHNS and SASEGT. The CDR3 DNA sequence: TGTGCCAGCAGTGAAGAGTGGCGTGAAAAACTGTTTTTT. Translated, it gives CASSEEWREKLFF.